The source of this T cell receptor (beta chain) is a study of blood T cells in healthy people across ages. Broader study findings: Observed TCR beta diversity per million T cells went down as age went up. This fall followed a roughly linear course with age. Fewer expanded clones and more diversity marked long-lived versus aged donors.

The authors ran a second PCR of about 6 to 11 cycles using a sample-barcoded 5' primer and a J-beta primer mix. There were at least 3 million CDR3-containing paired-end reads obtained from each sample. TCRdb reprocessed the 5' RACE reads with MiXCR, giving one entry per CDR3 protein. The table lists about 780,000 distinct CDR3 sequences, around 24% of them singletons, with about 3% in the top ten. As regards this clonotype: Its antigen is not known. A junction boundary mismatches the germline segment, possibly from a read error.

All donors came from Russia, were Caucasian and healthy, and spanned ages roughly 6 to 95. The germline V gene has CDR1 SGHVT and CDR2 SQSDAQ. CDR3 length: 16 residues. The same specimen was also included in a second study, on T cells of mothers and their children.

This TCR was sampled from a boy under 18 in good health. The specimen was blood. This rearrangement joins TRBV7-4 to TRBJ1-5, with D possibly TRBD1 on 6 matching bases. The CDR3 DNA follows: TGTGCCAGCACCTCGGACAGCAAATATAGCAATCAGCCACAGCATTTT. It codes for CASTSDSKYSNQPQHF.